This TCR beta chain was documented in a study of cytomegalovirus exposure and HLA in healthy donors. In nominal health when sampled, donors likely had unrecorded immune exposures nonetheless. The count of this clone is one. The primer mix had 60 Vbeta and 13 Jbeta primers. Clones were read by immunoSEQ multiplex PCR, and TCRdb kept only the in-frame ones, dropping some. Of more than 95,000 clones listed, 60% to 80% are singletons. CDR1 MDHEN and CDR2 SYDVKM come from the germline V gene. The CDR3 covers 14 residues. With 6 bases removed from V and 5 bases from J, the gap between germline ends came to 16 bases.

The J gene is TRBJ1-2, the V gene TRBV28, with a weak D call TRBD1 (6 bases). Material for sequencing was PBMCs. The receptor comes from a man in his 60s in good health and CMV-seropositive. CDR3 in DNA: TGTGCCAGCAGCTTAGGACAGTGGCGGTATGGCTACACCTTC. As protein: CASSLGQWRYGYTF.